This T cell receptor (beta chain) emerged from a study of Ad26.COV2.S vaccination and SARS-CoV-2 variants listed by TCRdb under 2021. Concerning the study at large: Vaccine-arm donors came from COV1001, a multicentre, randomized, double-blind, placebo-controlled phase I-IIa trial of Ad26.COV2.S in healthy adults. A total of around 32 samples were included in the TCR-sequenced set, comprising roughly 19 Ad26.COV2.S vaccine recipients, 5 placebo recipients and 8 SARS-CoV-2 convalescent individuals. Trial participants were randomized into five groups of five: low-dose or high-dose Ad26.COV2.S given once or twice, or placebo on both occasions. Investigators remained blinded to trial group allocation during experiments and outcome assessment. Ad26.COV2.S was administered intramuscularly at a dose of 5x10^10 or 1x10^11 viral particles, either as one shot or as two shots given 56 days apart. TCRbeta repertoire sequencing served as the tool for gauging how specific and how broad the SARS-CoV-2-reactive T cell receptors were following Ad26.COV2.S vaccination.

Concerning this clone itself: What this receptor recognizes is not known. No per-base quality is available; no much larger clone lies one base away.

The investigation overall reported the following: The authors noted that the TCR breadth and depth analyses may have underestimated total T cell responses. The study was not powered for comparison of responses between vaccine doses or regimens. Vaccine and placebo recipients had similar non-spike TCR breadth, a finding consistent with the vaccine containing only spike. Higher spike-specific TCR breadth was observed in Ad26.COV2.S recipients than in placebo recipients (P = 0.0014). After vaccination, substantial breadth of spike-specific CD8+ and CD4+ T cell responses was reported.

V has 7 bases trimmed and J has 7 bases trimmed; junction bases matching no gene number 2. CDR3 length: 11 amino acids, cysteine to phenylalanine. CDR3 DNA only is kept here, 33 bases in frame from base 1. CDR1 and CDR2, per the germline V gene, are SQVTM and ANQGSEA. In light of the paper, this sample's treatment or condition label describes: some 20 received Ad26.COV2.S at low or high dose, single or two shots; 5 received placebo; per-sample allocation not given. For vaccine and placebo recipients, repertoires were sequenced using samples collected on day 63 after the first injection. Between 29 July and 7 August 2020, Cohort 1b enrolled fewer than 30 adults aged 18-55 years at one site in Boston, USA. Ad26.COV2.S was a replication-incompetent adenovirus type 26 vector expressing a prefusion-stabilized SARS-CoV-2 spike protein from the original Wuhan strain. The immunoSEQ Assay was the method used to sequence TCRbeta CDR3 regions. After extraction, genomic DNA underwent amplification by bias-controlled multiplex PCR, followed by high-throughput sequencing. The study's own analysis went as follows. To quantify the absolute abundance of each unique TCRbeta CDR3 region, sequences were collapsed and filtered. Usable DNA was measured by amplifying reference genes present in all nucleated cells, and TCRbeta template counts were normalized to that usable DNA to estimate T cell fraction. Repertoire TCRs were annotated as SARS-CoV-2-specific by exact matching of V gene, CDR3 amino acid sequence and J gene to a known reactive TCR set. The reference SARS-CoV-2 TCR set came from MIRA and was filtered for enrichment in COVID-19-positive ImmuneCODE repertoires, removing public or cross-reactive TCRs. Using the MIRA antigens, annotated TCRs were further analysed by specific ORF or by position within an ORF. Breadth was defined as the number of annotated unique rearrangements divided by the total number of unique productive rearrangements, and depth was defined as the summed frequency of the annotated unique rearrangements. Two-sided Wilcoxon rank-sum tests were applied when comparing TCR breadth between groups. The clones in this table, taken by TCRdb from immuneACCESS, are in-frame only. Not every clone is retained; where verified, under half of the shortfall comes from an unresolved V gene, and the cause of the rest is unknown. V, J and clone size reflect that table, while D and trimming were determined from the DNA. In this sample the table shows roughly 400,000 clones, about 91% of which occur a single time. The top ten hold around 1.8% of the sample.

Rearrangement joined TRBV29-1 to TRBJ1-3, with 9 middle bases fitting TRBD1. This specimen was peripheral blood, taken in a trial of Ad26.COV2.S vaccine versus placebo. The receptor was derived from a person between 18 and 65 years old who received the Ad26.COV2.S COVID-19 vaccine or a placebo. At the DNA level, the sequence is TGCAGCGCTGGACAGGGGAACACCATATATTTT. It encodes CSAGQGNTIYF.